The rows below give T cell receptor beta chains drawn from one sample of a study of T-cell reconstitution after alpha-beta-depleted transplantation in children. TCRdb recomputed calls from the PCR reads with MiXCR, one row per CDR3 protein. The sample lists 70,000 to 95,000 distinct CDR3 sequences; 15% to 20% were seen once. The sequencing used PBMCs, mostly from graft donor cells, collected 360 days after TCRalphabeta/CD19-depleted stem cell transplant. Receptors were obtained from a male patient under 10 years old who had a stem cell transplant for acute lymphoblastic leukemia, so the T cells may come from the graft donor. The CDR3 runs from the conserved cysteine through the conserved F or W.

J gene	V gene	CDR3 protein
TRBJ1-1	TRBV29-1	CSVRQGARTEAFF
TRBJ2-7	TRBV9	CASSAGTGVGEQYF
TRBJ2-2	TRBV5-6	CASSPDLSRTGELFF
TRBJ2-1	TRBV5-5	CASSLGVAGGIEQFF
TRBJ2-7	TRBV4-2	CASGDSPYEQYF
TRBJ2-1	TRBV9	CASSVVEQGIEQFF
TRBJ2-2	TRBV27	CASTEQGGTGELFF
TRBJ2-2	TRBV7-9	CASSLWVRASNTGELFF
TRBJ2-2	TRBV5-1	CASSNPTSGLVSGELFF
TRBJ2-1	TRBV25-1	CASSAQRGPMGEQFF
TRBJ2-5	TRBV12-3/TRBV12-4	CASNRIPFRETQYF
TRBJ2-1	TRBV20-1	CSARWDRGALNLF
TRBJ1-5	TRBV12-5	CASVAAGISNQPQHF
TRBJ2-5	TRBV20-1	CSARETWLETQYF
TRBJ2-2	TRBV5-1	CASSFLLTSGRNTGELFF
TRBJ2-3	TRBV5-4	CASSSGSVFSSTDTQYF
TRBJ2-1	TRBV12-3/TRBV12-4	CASTVGLAGANEQFF
TRBJ1-3	TRBV7-9	CASSAVDSSGNTIYF
TRBJ2-3	TRBV5-5	CASSPLAGLPGDTQYF
TRBJ2-1	TRBV5-1	CASSFVLSYNEQFF
TRBJ2-3	TRBV5-1	CASSLAASGRAADTQYF
TRBJ1-2	TRBV3-1	CASSQVVGTVWSQNYGYTF
TRBJ2-1	TRBV10-3	CAIRLAVYNEQFF
TRBJ2-3	TRBV7-9	CASSLFLLAGTDTQYF